A selection of T cell receptor beta chains follows, all from one sample in a study of CD8 T cells in ankylosing spondylitis. TCRdb analysed the 5' RACE reads with MiXCR anew, one entry per CDR3 protein. This sample has about 89,000 distinct CDR3 sequences, with about 27% found just once. The source material was blood, either unsorted or a sorted T cell fraction (not recorded which). These receptors originate from a male donor with ankylosing spondylitis or in good health (not recorded which). The CDR3 runs from the conserved cysteine through the conserved F or W. D genes are given only for firm matches. Size is stated for part of the rows, as once, few or many counts, or as a class when the clone is expanded.

D: -; J: TRBJ2-5; size: -; V: TRBV25-1; CDR3: CASSVQKETQYF; DNA: TGTGCCAGCAGTGTTCAAAAAGAGACCCAGTACTTC
D: -; J: TRBJ2-6; size: few; V: TRBV29-1; CDR3: CSVEDLREATGANVLTF; DNA: TGCAGCGTTGAAGATTTGCGAGAGGCTACTGGGGCCAACGTCCTGACTTTC
D: -; J: TRBJ1-1; size: -; V: TRBV5-1; CDR3: CASSPQLEAMNTEAFF; DNA: TGCGCCAGCAGCCCCCAGTTGGAGGCAATGAACACTGAAGCTTTCTTT
D: -; J: TRBJ1-2; size: -; V: TRBV5-1; CDR3: CASSLGVPPGFGYTF; DNA: TGCGCCAGCAGCTTGGGGGTTCCTCCAGGGTTCGGCTACACCTTC
D: TRBD2; J: TRBJ2-3; size: many; V: TRBV20-1; CDR3: CSALAGSTDTQYF; DNA: TGCAGTGCTTTAGCGGGGAGCACAGATACGCAGTATTTT
D: TRBD1; J: TRBJ2-1; size: -; V: TRBV12-3/TRBV12-4; CDR3: CASSETGDMEQFF; DNA: TGTGCCAGCAGTGAGACAGGGGACATGGAGCAGTTCTTC
D: TRBD1; J: TRBJ2-7; size: -; V: TRBV5-6; CDR3: CASSSPGQRSYEQYF; DNA: TGTGCCAGCAGCTCACCGGGACAGAGGTCCTACGAGCAGTACTTC
D: TRBD1; J: TRBJ2-1; size: -; V: TRBV4-2; CDR3: CASSLAGQGGGLNEQFF; DNA: TGTGCCAGCAGCCTCGCCGGACAGGGGGGTGGGTTGAATGAGCAGTTCTTC
D: -; J: TRBJ1-3; size: few; V: TRBV7-6; CDR3: CASSPAQGSGNTIYF; DNA: TGTGCCAGCAGCCCCGCACAGGGCTCTGGAAACACCATATATTTT
D: TRBD1; J: TRBJ1-1; size: few; V: TRBV6-5; CDR3: CASSYSVPGGVNTEAFF; DNA: TGTGCCAGCAGTTACTCAGTTCCAGGGGGGGTGAACACTGAAGCTTTCTTT
D: -; J: TRBJ1-5; size: -; V: TRBV7-2; CDR3: CASNTQGFSYQPQHF; DNA: TGTGCCAGCAACACCCAGGGGTTCTCGTATCAGCCCCAGCATTTT
D: -; J: TRBJ1-6; size: few; V: TRBV5-1; CDR3: CASSLARQGNSPLHF; DNA: TGCGCCAGCAGCTTGGCCCGGCAGGGGAATTCACCCCTCCACTTT
D: TRBD1; J: TRBJ1-6; size: many; V: TRBV20-1; CDR3: CSARDTETGASPLHF; DNA: TGCAGTGCTAGAGATACTGAGACAGGGGCGTCACCCCTCCACTTT
D: TRBD1; J: TRBJ1-6; size: few; V: TRBV29-1; CDR3: CSVRTGATAPLHF; DNA: TGCAGCGTTCGGACAGGGGCAACGGCACCCCTCCACTTT
D: TRBD2; J: TRBJ2-3; size: -; V: TRBV9; CDR3: CASSPLAGGSDTQYF; DNA: TGTGCCAGCAGCCCCCTAGCGGGGGGATCCGATACGCAGTATTTT
D: -; J: TRBJ2-7; size: few; V: TRBV11-2; CDR3: CASSPLVSVIHEQYF; DNA: TGTGCCAGCAGCCCCCTGGTTTCGGTCATCCACGAGCAGTACTTC
D: -; J: TRBJ2-7; size: many; V: TRBV20-1; CDR3: CSARVGIYEQYF; DNA: TGCAGTGCCCGGGTGGGCATCTACGAGCAGTACTTC
D: -; J: TRBJ2-1; size: few; V: TRBV20-1; CDR3: CSARDLGTPRGASSYNEQFF; DNA: TGCAGTGCTAGAGATCTAGGTACCCCACGGGGTGCTAGCTCCTACAATGAGCAGTTCTTC
D: TRBD2; J: TRBJ2-3; size: few; V: TRBV27; CDR3: CASSLSPRGVGTDTQYF; DNA: TGTGCCAGCAGTTTATCTCCTCGGGGGGTCGGCACAGATACGCAGTATTTT
D: -; J: TRBJ2-7; size: -; V: TRBV6-5; CDR3: CASSYSSDSSSYEQYF; DNA: TGTGCCAGCAGTTACTCCTCGGACAGTAGCTCCTACGAGCAGTACTTC
D: TRBD1; J: TRBJ1-2; size: -; V: TRBV4-1; CDR3: CASSQEQGDVYGYTF; DNA: TGCGCCAGCAGCCAAGAACAGGGGGATGTCTATGGCTACACCTTC
D: -; J: TRBJ2-7; size: -; V: TRBV11-2; CDR3: CARSHREWGWSYEQYF; DNA: TGTGCCAGAAGCCACAGGGAATGGGGCTGGTCCTACGAGCAGTACTTC
D: -; J: TRBJ2-2; size: many; V: TRBV24-1; CDR3: CATSDPIGELFF; DNA: TGTGCCACCAGTGACCCTATCGGGGAGCTGTTTTTT
D: -; J: TRBJ1-1; size: once; V: TRBV9; CDR3: CASSVRGGFITEAFF; DNA: TGTGCCAGCAGCGTACGTGGGGGGTTTATCACTGAAGCTTTCTTT
D: TRBD2; J: TRBJ2-2; size: few; V: TRBV20-1; CDR3: CSARDARSGANTGELFF; DNA: TGCAGTGCTAGAGACGCGCGTAGCGGGGCGAACACCGGGGAGCTGTTTTTT
D: -; J: TRBJ2-3; size: few; V: TRBV20-1; CDR3: CSATRGLSAGLTDTQYF; DNA: TGCAGTGCTACGAGAGGGTTGTCGGCGGGACTCACAGATACGCAGTATTTT
D: -; J: TRBJ2-2; size: -; V: TRBV29-1; CDR3: CSVGGAAGELFF; DNA: TGCAGCGTTGGGGGGGCCGCCGGGGAGCTGTTTTTT
D: -; J: TRBJ1-5; size: many; V: TRBV12-3/TRBV12-4; CDR3: CASSSSGSGGQPQHF; DNA: TGTGCCAGCAGTTCCTCGGGGTCGGGGGGTCAGCCCCAGCATTTT
D: -; J: TRBJ1-4; size: few; V: TRBV19; CDR3: CAPYWATNEKLFF; DNA: TGTGCCCCGTATTGGGCAACTAATGAAAAACTGTTTTTT
D: TRBD1; J: TRBJ2-1; size: many; V: TRBV20-1; CDR3: CSALTGTDLNEQFF; DNA: TGCAGTGCTCTGACCGGGACAGATTTAAATGAGCAGTTCTTC
D: -; J: TRBJ2-2; size: few; V: TRBV20-1; CDR3: CSARRDTGELFF; DNA: TGCAGTGCTAGACGCGACACCGGGGAGCTGTTTTTT
D: -; J: TRBJ2-2; size: once; V: TRBV21-1; CDR3: CASSKGSSGRFCGELFF; DNA: TGTGCCAGCAGCAAAGGATCTAGCGGGAGATTTTGCGGGGAGCTGTTTTTT